Presented here are 30 T cell receptor beta chains from one specimen sequenced in a study of identical twins. TCRdb passed the 5' RACE reads through MiXCR, listing each CDR3 protein once. The table records about 200,000 distinct CDR3 sequences, about 10% of them present only once. The sample was memory T cells sorted from blood. Every receptor here comes from a man in his fifties or sixties in good health.

In its sample, this clonotype was seen a few times. This sequence joins TRBV20-1 and TRBJ2-2, with TRBD1 matching 9 bases. The CDR3 is 16 residues long. Germline loops: CDR1 DFQATT, CDR2 SNEGSKA (reference sequence). Trimming removed 5 bases from V and 2 bases from J; junction bases left unmatched: 9. The CDR3 here is CSAFSGTGRNTGELFF. The CDR3 nucleotides read TGCAGTGCTTTCTCGGGGACAGGGAGAAACACCGGGGAGCTGTTTTTT.

The chain couples TRBV7-2 to TRBJ1-2; possible D gene TRBD1, 5 bases. Germline V gives CDR1 SGHTA, CDR2 FQGNSA. The CDR3 runs to 14 residues. Deletions cut 1 base from V and 8 bases from J, with 14 bases between. Here the CDR3 reads CASSLVGRVGGYTF. In DNA form, the CDR3 reads TGTGCCAGCAGCTTAGTGGGCAGGGTGGGCGGCTACACCTTC. Supplemented by reference TRBV7-2 and TRBJ1-2, the full variable domain reads GAGVSQSPSNKVTEKGKDVELRCDPISGHTALYWYRQSLGQGLEFLIYFQGNSAPDKSGLPSDRFSAERTGGSVSTLTIQRTQQEDSAVYLCASSLVGRVGGYTFGSGTRLTVV.

This clonotype was found many times. The chain uses TRBV7-2 and TRBJ2-7, with D uncertain. Trimming left V 1 base short and J 3 bases short, with 13 bases between. Germline V gene lookup returns CDR1 SGHTA and CDR2 FQGNSA. The CDR3 is 15 amino acids. The DNA of the CDR3 is TGTGCCAGCAGCTTAGTTTCTGGGGTTGGCTACGAGCAGTACTTC. It is translated as CASSLVSGVGYEQYF.

Here the CDR3 reads CASLTVDTNEKLFF. The CDR3 DNA reads TGTGCCAGCTTAACTGTAGACACTAATGAAAAACTGTTTTTT. This chain links TRBV2 with TRBJ1-4; D gene ambiguous. Trimming shortened V by 8 bases and J by 2 bases, and 12 bases separated the two germline ends. Germline loops: CDR1 SNHLY, CDR2 FYNNEI. The CDR3 totals 14 residues.

The chain carries TRBV13 and TRBJ2-7, with a tentative D call TRBD2 (6 bases). CDR1 PRHDT and CDR2 FYEKMQ come from the germline V gene (reference sequence). Trimming pared 2 bases from V and 7 bases from J, leaving 9 bases between. This CDR3 has 12 residues. The CDR3: CASSLMGGEQYF. Written as DNA, the CDR3 is TGTGCCAGCAGCTTAATGGGGGGTGAGCAGTACTTC.

This clonotype was seen repeatedly, ten times or more. The chain couples TRBV12-3 or TRBV12-4 to TRBJ2-2; TRBD2 matches at 13 bases. After removal of 6 bases from V and 2 bases from J, the junction contained 9 bases not matched to a gene. The CDR3 has 18 amino acids. The CDR3 here is CASRELAGGAFNTGELFF. The CDR3 DNA reads TGTGCCAGCAGGGAACTAGCGGGGGGGGCTTTTAACACCGGGGAGCTGTTTTTT.

This clonotype was found a few times. Its ends do not fully match the called genes, so a read error is possible. This chain uses TRBV4-3 with TRBJ2-6; D not resolved. Germline V lookup: CDR1 LGHNA, CDR2 YSLEER. The CDR3 totals 14 residues. DNA of the CDR3: TGCGCCAGCAGCCAAGAAATTGGGACCAACGTCCTGACTTTC. Translation gives CASSQEIGTNVLTF.

This clonotype turned up a few times. The gene calls are TRBV28 and TRBJ1-1, with TRBD1 matching 8 bases. CDR3 length: 16 residues. V dropped 4 bases and J dropped 4; count of bases not matched to a gene: 11. The germline CDR1 and CDR2 sequences are MDHEN and SYDVKM. The CDR3 loop is CASSSRVGRGPTEAFF. The CDR3 DNA reads TGTGCCAGCAGTTCTAGGGTGGGCAGGGGGCCCACTGAAGCTTTCTTT.

This clonotype was seen at least ten times. The CDR3 sequence: CASSPTSTRGADTQYF. The CDR3 nucleotides read TGTGCCAGCAGCCCTACTAGCACGAGAGGAGCAGATACGCAGTATTTT. The J gene is TRBJ2-3, the V gene TRBV7-2; the D gene is possibly TRBD2 (6 bases). Germline CDR1 and CDR2: SGHTA and FQGNSA. V was clipped by 5 bases and J by 4 bases, with 19 bases between them. The CDR3 sequence is 16 residues long.

This chain connects TRBV6-2 or TRBV6-3 to TRBJ1-5, with D possibly TRBD1 on 6 matching bases. Germline assignment: CDR1 MNHEY and CDR2 SVGEGT. Trimming pared 6 bases from V and 2 bases from J, leaving 29 bases between. CDR3 length equals 20 residues. In nucleotides, the CDR3 is TGTGCCAGCAGCCCCAGTCCGGGGAACTACAGGGAAGGGGGCAATCAGCCCCAGCATTTT. It translates to CASSPSPGNYREGGNQPQHF.

This clonotype was found many times. The CDR3 protein is CASSPSTGTEAFF. The CDR3 DNA reads TGTGCCAGCAGCCCCTCCACAGGAACTGAAGCTTTCTTT. The genes are TRBV27 and TRBJ1-1, with D tentatively TRBD1 (5 bases). The CDR3 is 13 residues long. Germline CDR1 reads MNHEY; CDR2 reads SMNVEV (reference sequence). The V gene lost 6 bases and the J gene lost 5 bases, with 13 bases spanning the gap.

In this sample, this clonotype turned up many times. The rearrangement joins TRBV12-3 or TRBV12-4 to TRBJ2-3; 9 nucleotides match TRBD2. The CDR3 totals 15 residues. The ends lost 3 bases at V and 1 base at J; junction bases unmatched: 2. CDR3 DNA sequence: TGTGCCAGCAGTTTTCAGCGGGGGGGCACAGATACGCAGTATTTT. Translating it yields CASSFQRGGTDTQYF.

This clonotype was detected ten times or more. This chain connects TRBV6-1 to TRBJ1-4; D ambiguous. V lost 5 bases and J lost 2, with 12 bases in between. The CDR3 spans 15 residues. Germline V gives CDR1 MNHNS, CDR2 SASEGT. The CDR3 DNA sequence: TGTGCCAGCAGTCCTCGGGGAGGGACTAATGAAAAACTGTTTTTT. Its translation is CASSPRGGTNEKLFF.

This clonotype has just a few counts. The chain uses TRBV18 and TRBJ2-3; D uncertain. V lost 6 bases, J lost 3 bases, and 13 bases lay in between. Germline CDR1 KGHSH, CDR2 LQKENI. The CDR3 is made up of 14 amino acids. CDR3 protein: CASSVGQVTDTQYF. CDR3 bases: TGTGCCAGCTCGGTGGGTCAGGTAACAGATACGCAGTATTTT.

The chain carries TRBV19 and TRBJ2-1, with 9 nucleotides matching TRBD1. The CDR3 runs to 18 residues. Germline V gene lookup returns CDR1 LNHDA and CDR2 SQIVND (reference sequence). Trimming cost V 2 bases and J 2 bases; bases outside gene matches: 10. The CDR3 DNA follows: TGTGCCAGTAGTATATCATTAACCGGGACAGGGACCTACAATGAGCAGTTCTTC. Residues: CASSISLTGTGTYNEQFF.

A word on this clonotype: This may be a read error: a much more frequent sequence differs by one nucleotide. The CDR3 region is CASSNVGGLEQFF. Written as DNA, the CDR3 is TGTGCCAGCAGTAACGTAGGGGGCCTTGAGCAGTTCTTC. This chain joins TRBV6-2 or TRBV6-3 and TRBJ2-1; 7 nucleotides agree with TRBD1. Germline V gene lookup returns CDR1 MNHEY and CDR2 SVGEGT. The CDR3 covers 13 residues. J gave up 9 bases and V 5 bases, and 7 bases lay outside the gene matches.

This clonotype was counted many times. The chain links TRBV7-2 to TRBJ2-2; no clear D gene. Trimming pared 2 bases from V and 6 bases from J, leaving 16 bases between. This CDR3 has 16 amino acids. Per the germline V gene, CDR1 is SGHTA and CDR2 is FQGNSA. Here the CDR3 DNA reads TGTGCCAGCAGCTTATTGGAGTTGAACTTTCCCGGGGAGCTGTTTTTT. As protein: CASSLLELNFPGELFF. Full variable domain (remainder filled in from reference TRBV7-2 and TRBJ2-2): GAGVSQSPSNKVTEKGKDVELRCDPISGHTALYWYRQSLGQGLEFLIYFQGNSAPDKSGLPSDRFSAERTGGSVSTLTIQRTQQEDSAVYLCASSLLELNFPGELFFGEGSRLTVL.

The V call is TRBV10-3, the J call TRBJ2-7; D gene uncertain. Trimming removed 3 bases at V and 4 bases at J, with 10 bases between. The germline CDR1 and CDR2 sequences are ENHRY and SYGVKD. This CDR3 has 13 residues. CDR3 loop: CAISEQKGYEQYF. The CDR3, as DNA: TGTGCCATCAGTGAACAGAAAGGATACGAGCAGTACTTC.

This clonotype was picked up many times. V and J are TRBV24-1 and TRBJ2-7; D might be TRBD2 (6 bases). The CDR3 has 15 amino acids. Germline loops: CDR1 KGHDR, CDR2 SFDVKD. Trimming pared 1 base from V and 4 bases from J, leaving 13 bases between. This CDR3 is CATSDLGGGEYEQYF. The CDR3 region has the DNA TGTGCCACCAGTGATTTAGGAGGAGGGGAATACGAGCAGTACTTC.

The V gene is TRBV7-2, the J gene TRBJ1-6; 7 bases map to TRBD1. CDR1 is SGHTA, CDR2 FQGNSA, per germline. Trimming took 3 bases from V and 0 from J; bases not matched to a gene: 14. The CDR3 is made up of 20 amino acids. The CDR3 DNA sequence: TGTGCCAGCAGCTTCAGCCGGGACAGTGGCTCGGGCTCCTATAATTCACCCCTCCACTTT. As protein: CASSFSRDSGSGSYNSPLHF. Full variable domain (rest looked up from reference TRBV7-2 and TRBJ1-6): GAGVSQSPSNKVTEKGKDVELRCDPISGHTALYWYRQSLGQGLEFLIYFQGNSAPDKSGLPSDRFSAERTGGSVSTLTIQRTQQEDSAVYLCASSFSRDSGSGSYNSPLHFGNGTRLTVT.

V and J are TRBV5-1 and TRBJ2-5, with 7 bases that match TRBD1. CDR3 length: 15 amino acids. V shed 1 base and J 2 bases; nucleotides not matched to a gene: 5. Germline values: CDR1 SGHRS, CDR2 YFSETQ. The CDR3 nucleotides are TGCGCCAGCAGCTTGTCCCCGACAGGGCAAGAGACCCAGTACTTC. It codes for CASSLSPTGQETQYF.

This clonotype showed up many times. CDR3 residues: CASSLDLGGRGNTEAFF. The CDR3 DNA is TGTGCCAGCAGCTTAGATTTAGGGGGCAGGGGTAACACTGAAGCTTTCTTT. The chain carries TRBV7-9 and TRBJ1-1; 7 nucleotides align to TRBD1. Per the germline V gene, CDR1 is SEHNR and CDR2 is FQNEAQ (reference sequence). J lost 2 bases, V lost 1 base, and 10 bases had no gene match. The CDR3 consists of 17 residues.

The DNA of the CDR3 is TGTGCCAGCAGTGACTCATTCCTCTTGGGTGAGCAGTTCTTC. Translated, it gives CASSDSFLLGEQFF. The chain links TRBV6-4 to TRBJ2-1; D gene ambiguous. The V gene's germline CDR1 is MRHNA and CDR2 SNTAGT. The CDR3 is 14 residues long. V was pared by 0 bases and J by 9 bases, with 12 bases between.

This clonotype has a count of ten or more. The rearrangement uses TRBV20-1 and TRBJ2-2; maybe TRBD1 (5 bases). Looked up from germline, CDR1 is DFQATT and CDR2 is SNEGSKA (reference sequence). The CDR3 extends over 16 amino acids. V lost 0 bases to trimming and J lost 0 bases, with 11 bases between them. DNA for the CDR3: TGCAGTGCTAGAGATGTCCAGGGAACGAACACCGGGGAGCTGTTTTTT. Protein: CSARDVQGTNTGELFF.

This clonotype was observed a handful of times. V is TRBV12-3 or TRBV12-4 and J is TRBJ1-6, with D possibly being TRBD1 (6 bases). V lost 5 bases to trimming and J lost 9 bases, with 17 bases between them. The CDR3 totals 15 residues. The CDR3: CASSTPGHGSSPLHF. Written as DNA, the CDR3 is TGTGCCAGCAGTACTCCGGGACACGGGAGTTCACCCCTCCACTTT.

The chain has TRBV18 and TRBJ2-1; no reliable D call. Per germline, CDR1 KGHSH and CDR2 LQKENI. The V gene lost 0 bases and the J gene lost 0 bases, with 12 bases spanning the gap. CDR3 length: 17 amino acids. This chain's CDR3 is CASSPPTSSPSYNEQFF. Here the CDR3 DNA reads TGTGCCAGCTCACCACCGACATCCAGTCCCTCCTACAATGAGCAGTTCTTC.

This clonotype was counted a few times. This chain uses TRBV5-1 with TRBJ2-7, with D hard to call. Trimming left V 1 base short and J 4 bases short, with 9 bases between. The CDR3 spans 13 residues. Germline V gene sequence: CDR1 SGHRS, CDR2 YFSETQ. CDR3 DNA: TGCGCCAGCAGCTTGCAGGAGTTTTACGAGCAGTACTTC. Encoded protein: CASSLQEFYEQYF.

The chain carries TRBV24-1 and TRBJ2-2; possible D gene TRBD1, 6 bases. V was trimmed by 4 bases and J by 0 bases, leaving 14 bases between them. The CDR3 totals 17 residues. Germline CDR1 KGHDR, CDR2 SFDVKD. Written as DNA, the CDR3 is TGTGCCACCAGTGAACAGGGAAGCCCCGCGAACACCGGGGAGCTGTTTTTT. Translation gives CATSEQGSPANTGELFF.

This clonotype was recorded at least ten times. The rearrangement joins TRBV15 to TRBJ1-4, with D maybe TRBD1 (6 bases). Germline V gives CDR1 LNHNV, CDR2 YYDKDF (reference sequence). The CDR3 is made up of 14 amino acids. V lost 5 bases, J lost 7 bases, and 14 bases lay in between. The CDR3 nucleotides read TGTGCCACCAGCTTGGGGGGGCGATTTGAAAAACTGTTTTTT. Protein product: CATSLGGRFEKLFF.

This clonotype was picked up many times. The CDR3, as DNA: TGTGCCAGCAGTTACTCGATGTCACCTAACCCTTCCGAGCAGTACTTC. This encodes CASSYSMSPNPSEQYF. The gene calls are TRBV6-2 or TRBV6-3 and TRBJ2-7; D unresolved. CDR3 size: 16 residues. The germline V gene has CDR1 MNHEY and CDR2 SVGEGT. Trimming pared 0 bases from V and 6 bases from J, leaving 18 bases between.